What follows is one T cell receptor (beta chain) and its context. Its target is unknown. Expressed TCRB transcripts were sequenced because the entire RNA isolate underwent reverse transcription. The method was immunoSEQ multiplex PCR; TCRdb's version includes in-frame clones alone and lacks a portion of them. The data contain roughly 250,000 clones, more than 9% of them singletons. This entry belongs to a study of beta chain features in type 1 diabetes. Study-wide background: Across every sample, 107,917,701 sorted cells were examined in total. General study findings and limits: Sampled from patients, naive, central memory and Treg TCRB repertoires appeared more similar than those sampled from healthy donors. Highly expressing activated T cells could be over-counted with a cDNA template. A moderate, significant TCRB CDR3 shortening appeared in type 1 diabetes across four CD4+ subsets.

The CDR3 runs to 14 residues. Germline V gives CDR1 SGHNT, CDR2 YYREEE (reference sequence). With 1 base clipped from V and 7 bases from J, the junction kept 7 bases outside the gene matches. This clonotype was obtained from a woman younger than 30 in good health. The chain combines TRBV5-4 with TRBJ2-7; 8 bases fit TRBD2. Sequencing used naive CD4+ T cells from blood. In nucleotides, the CDR3 is TGTGCCAGCAGCTTGAAGCGGGGGAGGGAAGAGCAGTACTTC. Encoded protein: CASSLKRGREEQYF. The variable domain in full, with the rest retrieved from reference TRBV5-4 and TRBJ2-7, is ETGVTQSPTHLIKTRGQQVTLRCSSQSGHNTVSWYQQALGQGPQFIFQYYREEENGRGNFPPRFSGLQFPNYSSELNVNALELDDSALYLCASSLKRGREEQYFGPGTRLTVT.